This TCR beta chain came from a study of response to subunit inactivated influenza vaccine. Study outcomes and limitations: The study's authors posited that every seasonal influenza vaccination enlists few new T cells.

TCRdb re-called the RT-PCR reads through MiXCR, storing one row per CDR3 protein. The sample holds 800,000 to 1,000,000 distinct CDR3 sequences, around 20% seen once. On this clonotype: No antigen is known for it.

In germline, CDR1 is SGHTA, CDR2 FQGTGA. The CDR3 consists of 15 residues. The V and J ends lost 3 bases and 7 bases respectively, with 16 bases between them. This clonotype was sampled from a man in his fifties or sixties who received an inactivated influenza vaccine. The source material was PBMCs from blood, sampled roughly 5 days after vaccination. V is TRBV7-3 and J is TRBJ1-3; unclear D gene. CDR3 residues: CASSLAIVWSNTIYF. CDR3 nucleotide sequence: TGTGCCAGCAGCTTGGCGATCGTATGGAGTAACACCATATATTTT.